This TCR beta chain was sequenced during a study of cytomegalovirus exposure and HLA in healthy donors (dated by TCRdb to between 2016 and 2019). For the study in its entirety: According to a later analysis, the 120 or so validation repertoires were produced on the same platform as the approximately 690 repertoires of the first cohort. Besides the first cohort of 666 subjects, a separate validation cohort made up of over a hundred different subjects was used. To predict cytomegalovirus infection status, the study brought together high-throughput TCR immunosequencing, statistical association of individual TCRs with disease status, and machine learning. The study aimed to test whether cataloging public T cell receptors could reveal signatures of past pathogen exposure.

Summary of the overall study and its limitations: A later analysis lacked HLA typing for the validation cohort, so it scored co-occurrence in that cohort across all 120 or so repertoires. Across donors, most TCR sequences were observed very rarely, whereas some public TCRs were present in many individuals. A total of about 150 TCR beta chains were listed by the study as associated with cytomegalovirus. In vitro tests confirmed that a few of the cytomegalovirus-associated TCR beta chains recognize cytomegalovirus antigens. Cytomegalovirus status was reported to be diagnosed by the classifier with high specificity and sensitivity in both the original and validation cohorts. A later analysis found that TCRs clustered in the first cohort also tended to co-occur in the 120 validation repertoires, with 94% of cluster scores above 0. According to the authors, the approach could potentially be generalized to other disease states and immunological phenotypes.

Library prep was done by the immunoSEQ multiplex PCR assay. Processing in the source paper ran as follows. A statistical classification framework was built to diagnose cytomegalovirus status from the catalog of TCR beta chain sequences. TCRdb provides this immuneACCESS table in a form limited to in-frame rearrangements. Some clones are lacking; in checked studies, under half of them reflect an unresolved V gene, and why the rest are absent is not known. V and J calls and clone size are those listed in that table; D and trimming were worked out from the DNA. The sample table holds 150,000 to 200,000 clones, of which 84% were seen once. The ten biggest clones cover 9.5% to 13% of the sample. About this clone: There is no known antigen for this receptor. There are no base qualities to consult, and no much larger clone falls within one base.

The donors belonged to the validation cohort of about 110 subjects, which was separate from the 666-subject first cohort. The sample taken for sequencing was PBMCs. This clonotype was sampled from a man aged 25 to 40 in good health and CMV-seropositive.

Here is the DNA: TGTGCCAGCAGGGATGTGGGGACAGGGGGTCCCTACGAGCAGTACTTC. Its protein reads: CASRDVGTGGPYEQYF. The chain employs TRBV7-9 and TRBJ2-7; 11 nucleotides in the junction match TRBD1. The CDR3 holds 16 amino acids from the cysteine to the phenylalanine. Left in the record is the CDR3 DNA by itself, 48 bases read in frame from the first base. Looking up the germline V gene (reference sequence) yields CDR1 SEHNR and CDR2 FQNEAQ. The V end gives up 6 bases and the J end 2 bases, leaving 9 bases in the junction not matched to a gene.